The 32 T cell receptor beta chains in this list originate from one sample, sequenced in a study of blood T cell repertoires in COVID-19. This table comes from immunoSEQ multiplex PCR, and its TCRdb copy is limited to in-frame clones, with some not included. The sample holds some 220,000 clones, roughly 84% seen once. What was sequenced was peripheral blood. The receptors originated from a man in his fifties with active or convalescent COVID-19.

This clone was detected only a few times. V and J are TRBV7-2 and TRBJ1-1, with a weak D call TRBD1 (5 bases). Trimming cost V 9 bases and J 0 bases, with 11 bases left between them. The CDR3 spans 13 residues. From germline, CDR1 is SGHTA and CDR2 FQGNSA. The CDR3 nucleotides read TGTGCCAGTCGCAGGGCCTTGAACACTGAAGCTTTCTTT. Protein product: CASRRALNTEAFF. The variable domain in full, with the rest retrieved from reference TRBV7-2 and TRBJ1-1, is GAGVSQSPSNKVTEKGKDVELRCDPISGHTALYWYRQSLGQGLEFLIYFQGNSAPDKSGLPSDRFSAERTGGSVSTLTIQRTQQEDSAVYLCASRRALNTEAFFGQGTRLTVV.

This sequence joins TRBV3-1 (or the pseudogene TRBV3-2) and TRBJ2-1; TRBD2 agrees at 13 bases. The J segment lost 8 bases and the V segment lost 4 bases, leaving 8 bases of the junction unmatched. This CDR3 is 16 amino acids long. Germline CDR1 LGHDT, CDR2 YNNKEL (reference sequence). The CDR3 nucleotides read TGTGCCAGCAGCCCCACCGGGACTAGCGGGACCGATGAGCAGTTCTTC. Translated, it gives CASSPTGTSGTDEQFF.

The chain is built from TRBV6-2 or TRBV6-3 and TRBJ1-1; 8 bases map to TRBD1. Germline trimming cut 5 bases from V and 1 base from J; bases unmatched to any gene: 6. Germline assignment: CDR1 MNHEY and CDR2 SVGEGT. The CDR3 is made up of 15 amino acids. The CDR3 DNA reads TGTGCCAGCAGTACGGGACAGGTGGCGAACACTGAAGCTTTCTTT. This codes for CASSTGQVANTEAFF.

V and J are TRBV20-1 and TRBJ1-2, with 7 bases matching TRBD1. Germline CDR1 DFQATT, CDR2 SNEGSKA (reference sequence). CDR3 size: 11 residues. The V and J ends lost 4 bases and 7 bases, in that order; junction bases with no gene match: 3. The CDR3 loop is CSATDRVGYTF. The CDR3 DNA follows: TGCAGTGCTACCGACAGGGTTGGCTACACCTTC.

The rearrangement uses TRBV6-2 or TRBV6-3 and TRBJ2-7, with a weak D call TRBD2 (6 bases). The length of the CDR3 is 12 residues. Trimming shortened V by 2 bases and J by 9 bases, and 11 bases separated the two germline ends. CDR1 is MNHEY, CDR2 SVGEGT, per germline. The CDR3 coding sequence is TGTGCCAGCAGTTACCGGGACTCCGGGCAGTACTTC. Residues: CASSYRDSGQYF.

Here the CDR3 reads CASSSGLAGNTGELFF. The CDR3, as DNA: TGTGCCAGCTCATCGGGACTAGCGGGGAACACCGGGGAGCTGTTTTTT. The rearrangement uses TRBV18 and TRBJ2-2, with TRBD2 matching over 12 bases. CDR3 length equals 16 residues. With V trimmed by 5 bases and J by 1 base, 2 bases remained unmatched. CDR1 is KGHSH, CDR2 LQKENI, per germline.

The chain employs TRBV3-1 (or the pseudogene TRBV3-2) and TRBJ1-5; TRBD1 matches at 8 bases. Germline trimming cut 4 bases from V and 2 bases from J; bases unmatched to any gene: 10. This CDR3 has 17 residues. Looked up from germline, CDR1 is LGHDT and CDR2 is YNNKEL (reference sequence). CDR3 DNA: TGTGCCAGCAGCCTCCCCAGGGGGCGGCGGGGCAATCAGCCCCAGCATTTT. This codes for CASSLPRGRRGNQPQHF.

The CDR3 loop is CASSAGAGKIGELFF. As DNA, the CDR3 is TGTGCCAGCAGTGCAGGGGCTGGGAAAATCGGGGAGCTGTTTTTT. This chain connects TRBV28 to TRBJ2-2, with D perhaps TRBD1 (6 bases). The V and J ends lost 5 bases and 7 bases respectively, with 17 bases between them. Germline V lookup: CDR1 MDHEN, CDR2 SYDVKM. CDR3 size: 15 residues.

This rearrangement joins TRBV15 to TRBJ2-2, with 14 bases fitting TRBD2. This CDR3 is built from 19 residues. CDR1 is LNHNV, CDR2 YYDKDF, per germline (reference sequence). V dropped 1 base and J dropped 9; count of bases not matched to a gene: 13. This CDR3 reads CATSRGLGLAGDGSRELFF. CDR3 nucleotides: TGTGCCACCAGCAGAGGTCTGGGACTAGCGGGAGATGGTTCCAGGGAGCTGTTTTTT.

This clone was counted only a few times. This chain uses TRBV5-4 with TRBJ1-2; D uncertain. CDR1 and CDR2 (germline): SGHNT, YYREEE (reference sequence). The CDR3 runs 14 residues. V dropped 0 bases and J dropped 7 bases, with 13 bases sitting between them. The CDR3 DNA follows: TGTGCCAGCAGCTTGGCCGCGGCAGATTCTGGCTACACCTTC. This translates into CASSLAAADSGYTF.

The chain has TRBV27 and TRBJ2-1; D might be TRBD1 (5 bases). V gave up 7 bases and J gave up 0 bases, with 22 bases separating them. The CDR3 has 18 residues. The germline V gene has CDR1 MNHEY and CDR2 SMNVEV (reference sequence). The CDR3 reads CASIRQGLPYRSYNEQFF. The CDR3 DNA reads as TGTGCCAGCATAAGGCAGGGCCTCCCTTACCGCTCCTACAATGAGCAGTTCTTC.

This chain joins TRBV19 and TRBJ1-1; TRBD1 aligns across 7 bases. The CDR3 runs 13 residues. Germline CDR1 LNHDA, CDR2 SQIVND (reference sequence). J was trimmed by 2 bases and V by 10 bases; bases with no gene match: 7. CDR3 bases: TGTGCCACTAAAAGGGGGCTTAACACTGAAGCTTTCTTT. Translating it yields CATKRGLNTEAFF.

V is TRBV9 and J is TRBJ2-5; weak D call: TRBD2 (5 bases). Deletions cut 0 bases from V and 2 bases from J, with 14 bases between. Germline V gene lookup returns CDR1 SGDLS and CDR2 YYNGEE. The CDR3 length is 16 residues. CDR3 DNA sequence: TGTGCCAGCAGCGTAGGGGCGGGCCCCCTACAAGAGACCCAGTACTTC. Its translation: CASSVGAGPLQETQYF. Looking up the rest from reference TRBV9 and TRBJ2-5 gives the full variable domain: DSGVTQTPKHLITATGQRVTLRCSPRSGDLSVYWYQQSLDQGLQFLIQYYNGEERAKGNILERFSAQQFPDLHSELNLSSLELGDSALYFCASSVGAGPLQETQYFGPGTRLLVL.

The chain uses TRBV5-1 and TRBJ2-3; maybe TRBD2 (6 bases). The germline V gene encodes CDR1 SGHRS and CDR2 YFSETQ. The CDR3 totals 14 residues. V was clipped by 1 base and J by 4 bases, with 10 bases between them. The CDR3 DNA sequence: TGCGCCAGCAGCTTGATTTCGGGGGCAGATACGCAGTATTTT. Translating gives CASSLISGADTQYF.

V gene TRBV27 combines with J gene TRBJ2-6; TRBD1 aligns across 8 bases. Per the germline V gene, CDR1 is MNHEY and CDR2 is SMNVEV (reference sequence). J was trimmed by 0 bases and V by 5 bases; bases with no gene match: 9. The CDR3 is 18 residues long. CDR3 sequence: CASSPRTGISSGANVLTF. CDR3 bases: TGTGCCAGCAGTCCCCGGACAGGGATAAGCTCTGGGGCCAACGTCCTGACTTTC.

The chain joins TRBV5-1 to TRBJ2-2, with D possibly TRBD1 on 7 matching bases. The V gene lost 0 bases and the J gene lost 7 bases, with 13 bases spanning the gap. The CDR3 consists of 15 residues. Germline CDR1 SGHRS, CDR2 YFSETQ. The CDR3 bases are TGCGCCAGCAGCTTGGTGCGGGACAGCTACGGGGAGCTGTTTTTT. Protein product: CASSLVRDSYGELFF.

Regarding this clone: The sample carries other DNA sequences with the same CDR3. The chain joins TRBV7-2 to TRBJ2-1; 10 positions match TRBD2. V shed 1 base and J 7 bases; nucleotides not matched to a gene: 7. The CDR3 extends over 16 amino acids. The V gene's germline CDR1 is SGHTA and CDR2 FQGNSA. The CDR3 is CASSLEWLAGENEQFF. CDR3 DNA sequence: TGTGCCAGCAGCTTAGAATGGCTAGCGGGAGAAAATGAGCAGTTCTTC.

The rearrangement joins TRBV11-3 to TRBJ2-2, with D possibly matching TRBD1 (6 bases). Germline V CDR1 and CDR2: SGHNT, YENEEA. The CDR3 runs to 14 residues. Trimming took off 5 bases at V and 5 bases at J, with 12 bases between the two ends. The CDR3 bases are TGTGCCAGCAGCACGACAGGATTAACCGGGGAGCTGTTTTTT. Translated, it gives CASSTTGLTGELFF.

The V call is TRBV7-2, the J call TRBJ2-7; the match to TRBD1 covers 7 bases. This CDR3 has 15 amino acids. Germline loops: CDR1 SGHTA, CDR2 FQGNSA. Trimming took 6 bases from V and 2 from J; bases not matched to a gene: 10. CDR3 region: CASSFPGQHTYEQYF. The CDR3 DNA sequence: TGTGCCAGCAGTTTCCCGGGACAGCATACCTACGAGCAGTACTTC.

The gene calls are TRBV14 and TRBJ1-1; no definite D call. The germline V gene encodes CDR1 SGHDN and CDR2 FVKESK. The CDR3 extends over 13 amino acids. Trimming took off 4 bases at V and 3 bases at J, with 9 bases between the two ends. CDR3: CASSRHLDTEAFF. CDR3 in DNA: TGTGCCAGCAGCCGACACCTGGACACTGAAGCTTTCTTT.

This chain links TRBV19 with TRBJ2-1, with 8 positions matching TRBD2. The CDR3 sequence is 16 residues long. Trimming at V came to 7 bases and at J to 0 bases, leaving 8 bases not matched to a gene. Germline V CDR1 and CDR2: LNHDA, SQIVND (reference sequence). CDR3 residues: CASMRLAGGSYNEQFF. The DNA for the CDR3 is TGTGCCAGTATGAGACTGGCGGGAGGCTCCTACAATGAGCAGTTCTTC. Supplemented by reference TRBV19 and TRBJ2-1, the full variable domain reads DGGITQSPKYLFRKEGQNVTLSCEQNLNHDAMYWYRQDPGQGLRLIYYSQIVNDFQKGDIAEGYSVSREKKESFPLTVTSAQKNPTAFYLCASMRLAGGSYNEQFFGPGTRLTVL.

The chain uses TRBV7-3 and TRBJ2-2; unclear D gene. CDR3 length equals 13 residues. Germline loops: CDR1 SGHTA, CDR2 FQGTGA. The V end lost 5 bases, the J end lost 3 bases, and 7 bases lay between the germline ends. The CDR3 DNA reads as TGTGCCAGCAGCGCCCAGTACACCGGGGAGCTGTTTTTT. Amino acids: CASSAQYTGELFF.

The chain employs TRBV9 and TRBJ2-3, with a possible D match to TRBD2 (5 bases). Trimming removed 6 bases at V and 1 base at J, with 15 bases between. CDR1 SGDLS and CDR2 YYNGEE come from the germline V gene. This CDR3 spans 15 amino acids. The CDR3 region is CASTLTGDGTDTQYF. In DNA form, the CDR3 reads TGTGCCAGCACCCTGACCGGGGATGGCACAGATACGCAGTATTTT.

CDR3 loop: CATSDGDRQTGELFF. The CDR3 bases are TGTGCCACCAGTGACGGGGACAGACAAACCGGGGAGCTGTTTTTT. The chain uses TRBV24-1 and TRBJ2-2; 7 bases are a match to TRBD1. The CDR3 runs 15 residues. Germline lookup yields CDR1 KGHDR and CDR2 SFDVKD. Trimming at V came to 4 bases and at J to 5 bases, leaving 6 bases not matched to a gene.

The chain couples TRBV18 to TRBJ1-2; 7 bases align to TRBD1. Germline CDR1 is KGHSH and CDR2 is LQKENI. Unmatched junction bases numbered 11, after V lost 3 bases and J lost 4 bases. The CDR3 is 16 residues long. The CDR3 sequence: CASSPRQGGLGYGYTF. As DNA, the CDR3 is TGTGCCAGCTCACCTCGTCAGGGGGGCCTCGGCTATGGCTACACCTTC.

J is TRBJ2-5 and V is TRBV7-2; 12 bases map to TRBD2. Germline CDR1 and CDR2: SGHTA and FQGNSA. V lost 7 bases to trimming and J lost 5 bases; unmatched junction nucleotides: 5. CDR3 length equals 14 residues. The CDR3 region is CASKLAGGTETQYF. The DNA of the CDR3 is TGTGCCAGCAAACTAGCGGGAGGTACTGAGACCCAGTACTTC.

V usage is TRBV7-3 and J usage is TRBJ2-5; D remains unclear. The germline gives CDR1 SGHTA, CDR2 FQGTGA. V dropped 1 base and J dropped 4 bases, with 13 bases sitting between them. The CDR3 is 15 residues long. The CDR3 DNA follows: TGTGCCAGCAGCTTAAAACTTGGGTGGGCAGAGACCCAGTACTTC. This encodes CASSLKLGWAETQYF.

The chain couples TRBV7-3 to TRBJ2-3; a possible D gene is TRBD2 (6 bases). Germline lookup yields CDR1 SGHTA and CDR2 FQGTGA. The V and J ends lost 5 bases and 7 bases respectively, with 19 bases between them. This CDR3 has 15 amino acids. CDR3 amino acids: CASSGLGGSSNTQYF. The CDR3 DNA is TGTGCCAGCAGCGGCCTTGGGGGGAGTTCAAATACGCAGTATTTT.

This chain uses TRBV4-3 with TRBJ2-7, with D perhaps matching TRBD2 (6 bases). Deletions cut 3 bases from V and 5 bases from J, with 14 bases between. Germline CDR1 LGHNA, CDR2 YSLEER. The length of the CDR3 is 14 residues. CDR3 DNA: TGCGCCAGCAGCCACCTCCGGAGGGCGGACGAGCAGTACTTC. Translation: CASSHLRRADEQYF.

CDR3 in DNA: TGTGCCAGCAGTCCCGGGACAGGGACAGGGTACGAGCAGTACGTC. Translating gives CASSPGTGTGYEQYV. The chain is built from TRBV28 and TRBJ2-7, with 9 positions matching TRBD1. From germline, CDR1 is MDHEN and CDR2 SYDVKM. The CDR3 is 15 amino acids. The V segment lost 5 bases and the J segment 4 bases; nucleotides outside the gene matches: 9.

The chain recombines TRBV28 with TRBJ2-2; TRBD2 matches at 11 bases. V shed 1 base and J 5 bases; nucleotides not matched to a gene: 0. The CDR3 has 15 residues. Germline CDR1 reads MDHEN; CDR2 reads SYDVKM. The CDR3 protein is CASSLSSGGTGELFF. The CDR3 nucleotides are TGTGCCAGCAGTTTATCTAGCGGGGGGACCGGGGAGCTGTTTTTT.

A few counts support this clone. The rearrangement joins TRBV5-1 to TRBJ1-2; TRBD1 is a possible D gene (6 bases). Trimming removed 3 bases from V and 0 bases from J, with 15 bases in between. Germline V gene lookup returns CDR1 SGHRS and CDR2 YFSETQ. The CDR3 runs to 16 residues. CDR3 DNA sequence: TGCGCCAGCAGCTCAGATCCCCAGGGGACTAACTATGGCTACACCTTC. It yields the protein CASSSDPQGTNYGYTF.